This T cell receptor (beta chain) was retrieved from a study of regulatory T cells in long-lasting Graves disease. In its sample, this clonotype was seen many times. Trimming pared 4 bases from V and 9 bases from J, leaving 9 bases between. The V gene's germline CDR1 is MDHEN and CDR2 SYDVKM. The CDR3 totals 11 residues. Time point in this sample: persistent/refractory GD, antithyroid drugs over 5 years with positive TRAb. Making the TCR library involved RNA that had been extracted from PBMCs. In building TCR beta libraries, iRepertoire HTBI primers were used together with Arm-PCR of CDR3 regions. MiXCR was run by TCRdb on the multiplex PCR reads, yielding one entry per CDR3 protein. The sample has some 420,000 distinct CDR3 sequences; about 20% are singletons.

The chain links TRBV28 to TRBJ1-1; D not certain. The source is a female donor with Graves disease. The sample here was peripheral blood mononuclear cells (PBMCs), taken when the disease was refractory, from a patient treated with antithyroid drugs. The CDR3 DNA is TGTGCCAGCAGTTCGGTGGTACAAGCTTTCTTT. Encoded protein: CASSSVVQAFF.